This T cell receptor (beta chain) was found in a study of T-cell reconstitution after alpha-beta-depleted transplantation in children. Molecular barcoding with unique molecular identifiers was used for the TCRbeta library. TCRdb analysed the PCR reads with MiXCR anew, one entry per CDR3 protein. The data contain a few hundred thousand distinct CDR3 sequences, approximately 12% of them singletons. This clonotype was recorded at least ten times. Trimming shortened V by 6 bases and J by 4 bases, and 16 bases separated the two germline ends. The CDR3 length is 15 residues. The receptor was isolated from a human donor who donated a stem cell graft to a child with combined immunodeficiency. The chain links TRBV12-3 or TRBV12-4 to TRBJ2-1; D may be TRBD1 (6 bases). Sample: PBMCs from the stem cell graft donor, taken from the stem cell graft. CDR3 in amino acids: CASRALRDIYNEQFF. The CDR3 DNA follows: TGTGCCAGCAGAGCTCTCCGGGACATATACAATGAGCAGTTCTTC.